This T cell receptor (beta chain) was sequenced during a study of cytomegalovirus exposure and HLA in healthy donors (dated by TCRdb to the late 2010s). Notes on the research overall: According to a later analysis, the roughly 130 validation repertoires were produced on the same platform as the approximately 620 repertoires of the first cohort. The study aimed to test whether signatures of past pathogen exposure could be identified by cataloging public T cell receptors. To predict cytomegalovirus infection status, the study combined high-throughput TCR immunosequencing, statistical association of individual TCRs with disease status, and machine learning. Along with the approximately 700-subject first cohort, a separate validation cohort of around 120 different subjects was used. Results the study describes overall, beyond this receptor: Most TCR sequences were seen in very few donors, while some public TCRs were found in many individuals. A later analysis lacked HLA typing for the validation cohort, so it scored co-occurrence in that cohort across all 120 or so repertoires. A total of 150 to 200 TCR beta chains were listed by the study as associated with cytomegalovirus. Of the cluster scores, roughly 95% were above 0 in a later analysis, which found that TCRs clustered in the first cohort also tended to co-occur in the 95 to 150 validation repertoires. A few of the identified cytomegalovirus-associated TCR beta chains were confirmed in vitro to be specific for cytomegalovirus antigens. The classifier was reported to diagnose cytomegalovirus status with high specificity and sensitivity in both the original and validation cohorts. The authors suggested that the approach could potentially be extended to other disease states and immunological phenotypes.

The germline V gene sets CDR1 to SGHDN and CDR2 to FVKESK. Measured from the cysteine to the phenylalanine, the CDR3 is 15 residues long. Of the read, only the CDR3 DNA is kept; its 45 bases are in frame from base 1. V and J are truncated by 4 bases and 2 bases respectively, leaving an intervening sequence of 15 bases. The donors belonged to the validation cohort of about 130 subjects, which was separate from the roughly 700-subject first cohort. Of note for this clone: Its antigen is unknown. No clone much larger than this one lies a single base away; base qualities are absent.

The method behind the library was the immunoSEQ multiplex PCR assay. From the authors' description of their analysis: A statistical classification framework was built for diagnosing cytomegalovirus status from the catalog of TCR beta chain sequences. In TCRdb, the immuneACCESS table is reduced to in-frame sequences with V and J assigned. These tables do not hold every clone; where another copy was compared, an unresolved V gene accounts for under half, and the others remain unexplained. D and trimming come from the DNA, and the V and J calls and clone size come from that table. The sample table records 71,000 or so clones; approximately 94% of these occur just once. Together, the top ten hold more than 3% of the sample.

Sequencing was done on a sample of PBMCs. The rearranged chain carries TRBV14 and TRBJ2-7; matching of 6 bases hints at TRBD1 as the D gene. This receptor was obtained from a woman between 18 and 29 years old in good health and CMV-seropositive. The DNA sequence is as follows: TGTGCCAGCAGCCCTACTTGGGGGCGTACCTACGAGCAGTACTTC. Its amino acids are CASSPTWGRTYEQYF. The full variable domain, completed from the reference TRBV14 and TRBJ2-7 proteins outside the CDR3, reads EAGVTQFPSHSVIEKGQTVTLRCDPISGHDNLYWYRRVMGKEIKFLLHFVKESKQDESGMPNNRFLAERTGGTYSTLKVQPAELEDSGVYFCASSPTWGRTYEQYFGPGTRLTVT.